This TCR beta chain was sequenced for a study of T cells after yellow fever vaccination. CDR1 SGHDT and CDR2 YYEEEE come from the germline V gene. There are 13 residues in the CDR3. V was clipped by 0 bases and J by 11 bases, with 12 bases between them. TCRdb fed the 5' RACE reads into MiXCR, producing one record per CDR3 protein. The sample has about 350,000 distinct CDR3 sequences; roughly 12% are singletons. This clonotype showed up just once. The source material was PBMCs, sampled on the day of the first yellow fever vaccination. This clonotype originated in a man between 18 and 35 years old who received the YFV17D yellow fever vaccine. The rearrangement uses TRBV5-6 and TRBJ2-4; perhaps TRBD2 as D (6 bases). CDR3 sequence reads: CASSLVSGAVQYF. For the CDR3, the DNA is TGTGCCAGCAGCTTGGTTAGCGGCGCTGTTCAGTACTTC.